What follows describes a single T cell receptor beta chain. Its antigen is as yet unknown. The data derive from a study of a mutant IDH1 vaccine in newly diagnosed glioma. At the level of the study: The sex distribution of treated patients was about 62% male and about 38% female, with a mean age of around 40 years.

Stated time point: week 47, end of study. Doses consisted of 300 ug of mutant IDH1 20-mer peptide each, paired with topical imiquimod. Only in-frame clones appear in the TCRdb table, and some are missing; sequencing was by immunoSEQ multiplex PCR. Of some 56,000 clones listed, over 70% are singletons. Sequenced here: PBMCs, sampled from a glioma patient whose treatment included an IDH1 peptide vaccine. The clonotype comes from a man aged 50 or older with glioma.

CDR3 in amino acids: CASSSALGGGGKLFF. CDR3 nucleotides: TGTGCCAGCAGTTCCGCTTTGGGGGGCGGAGGAAAACTGTTTTTT. The chain uses TRBV6-5 and TRBJ1-4, with a tentative D call TRBD1 (6 bases). Trimming removed 4 bases from V and 10 bases from J, with 19 bases in between. Germline CDR1 MNHEY, CDR2 SVGAGI. The CDR3 contains 15 residues.